The rows below give T cell receptor beta chains drawn from one sample of a study of cytomegalovirus exposure and HLA in healthy donors. Assay used: immunoSEQ multiplex PCR; TCRdb lists only in-frame clones, some missing. Of 150,000 to 200,000 clones listed, around 80% are singletons. The source material was PBMCs. Receptors were obtained from a man between 18 and 29 years old in good health and CMV-seronegative. Both conserved end residues are part of each CDR3. The order of the fields is clone size, V gene, J gene, D gene, CDR3 protein, CDR3 DNA. D genes are given only for firm matches. The listing skips clone size in some rows; elsewhere it reads once, few, many or a size class.

NA	TRBV5-1	TRBJ2-7	TRBD2	CASSPQGGTFSYEQYF	TGCGCCAGCAGCCCCCAGGGAGGGACTTTCTCCTACGAGCAGTACTTC
NA	TRBV5-4	TRBJ2-2	TRBD2	CASSMGGRGTGELFF	TGTGCCAGCAGCATGGGCGGGAGGGGAACCGGGGAGCTGTTTTTT
NA	TRBV6-1	TRBJ2-6	NA	CASSGVSGANVLTF	TGTGCCAGCAGCGGGGTTTCTGGGGCCAACGTCCTGACTTTC
NA	TRBV5-1	TRBJ1-2	NA	CASSLASGRGYTF	TGCGCCAGCAGCTTGGCCTCAGGCCGGGGCTACACCTTC
NA	TRBV9	TRBJ2-2	NA	CASSAGGGQNTGELFF	TGTGCCAGCAGCGCCGGCGGGGGCCAAAACACCGGGGAGCTGTTTTTT
once	TRBV30	TRBJ2-7	NA	CAWSGGKGDYEQYF	TGTGCCTGGAGTGGGGGGAAGGGGGACTACGAGCAGTACTTC
once	TRBV28	TRBJ2-1	NA	CASTSPGDLNEQFF	TGTGCCAGCACCTCTCCGGGGGATTTGAATGAGCAGTTCTTC
once	TRBV9	TRBJ1-1	NA	CASSVGDLNTEAFF	TGTGCCAGCAGCGTCGGGGATCTGAACACTGAAGCTTTCTTT
once	TRBV5-4	TRBJ2-4	NA	CARLVECGFHPVIQYF	TGTGCCAGACTAGTAGAGTGTGGATTCCATCCCGTCATTCAGTACTTC
NA	TRBV5-1	TRBJ2-5	TRBD2	CASSRLAGGEETQYF	TGCGCCAGCAGCCGACTAGCGGGGGGGGAAGAGACCCAGTACTTC
NA	TRBV6-5	TRBJ2-4	NA	CASSYLGRAKNIQYF	TGTGCCAGCAGTTACTTGGGCAGGGCCAAAAACATTCAGTACTTC
NA	TRBV29-1	TRBJ2-3	NA	CSVEEAQGPDTQYF	TGCAGCGTTGAGGAAGCCCAGGGGCCGGATACGCAGTATTTT
NA	TRBV9	TRBJ1-4	NA	CASSPGRGDEKLFF	TGTGCCAGCAGCCCCGGGAGGGGGGATGAAAAACTGTTTTTT
NA	TRBV30	TRBJ2-3	TRBD2	CAWMLGGGTQYF	TGTGCCTGGATGTTGGGGGGGGGTACGCAGTATTTT
NA	TRBV5-6	TRBJ1-6	NA	CASSLVVINSPLHF	TGTGCCAGCAGCTTGGTAGTGATTAATTCACCCCTCCACTTT
NA	TRBV5-1	TRBJ2-5	NA	CASSPRGWETQYF	TGCGCCAGCAGCCCGCGGGGCTGGGAGACCCAGTACTTC
NA	TRBV4-2	TRBJ2-1	TRBD2	CASSQDRRTSGNEQFF	TGTGCCAGCAGCCAAGATCGGAGGACTAGCGGCAATGAGCAGTTCTTC
NA	TRBV5-1	TRBJ2-7	TRBD1	CASSLGQGANEQYF	TGCGCCAGCAGCCTCGGACAGGGGGCGAACGAGCAGTACTTC
once	TRBV7-2	TRBJ1-2	NA	CASSPPGPGSYTF	TGTGCCAGCAGCCCGCCCGGGCCGGGAAGCTACACCTTC
NA	TRBV5-1	TRBJ2-1	TRBD1	CASSQITGGPYNEQFF	TGCGCCAGCAGCCAAATTACAGGGGGCCCCTACAATGAGCAGTTCTTC
NA	TRBV2	TRBJ2-1	TRBD2	CASSVEREGLYNEQFF	TGTGCCAGCAGTGTTGAGCGGGAGGGCCTTTACAATGAGCAGTTCTTC
few	TRBV10-3	TRBJ1-1	TRBD1	CAIKGDRAAEAFF	TGTGCCATCAAGGGTGACAGGGCGGCTGAAGCTTTCTTT
NA	TRBV7-9	TRBJ1-6	TRBD1	CASRGDRDRGYNSPLHF	TGTGCCAGCCGAGGAGATAGGGACAGGGGGTATAATTCACCCCTCCACTTT